The 21 T cell receptor beta chains listed next were all sequenced from one sample in a study of early T cells in non-severe SARS-CoV-2 infection. One entry per CDR3 protein results from TCRdb running MiXCR on the 5' RACE reads. The sample lists fewer than 40,000 distinct CDR3 sequences, more than 4.5% seen once, with 5% to 5.5% in the top ten. The sample was whole blood. The receptors here all came from an adult who was a healthcare worker with PCR-confirmed SARS-CoV-2 infection or an uninfected control (not recorded which).

This clonotype was recorded at least ten times. The CDR3 protein is CASRLTAGYTF. As DNA, the CDR3 is TGTGCCAGCAGGCTGACCGCTGGCTACACCTTC. V usage is TRBV2 and J usage is TRBJ1-2, with D unclear. V lost 6 bases to trimming and J lost 7 bases, with 9 bases between them. This CDR3 spans 11 amino acids. Germline lookup yields CDR1 SNHLY and CDR2 FYNNEI.

The chain links TRBV6-5 to TRBJ2-3; D gene uncertain. Germline CDR1 MNHEY, CDR2 SVGAGI. The CDR3 extends over 15 amino acids. Trimming pared 4 bases from V and 0 bases from J, leaving 11 bases between. The DNA for the CDR3 is TGTGCCAGCAGTTTAAAGGTCTCTAGCACAGATACGCAGTATTTT. Its protein is CASSLKVSSTDTQYF.

This clonotype was observed at least ten times. The chain employs TRBV10-3 and TRBJ1-5; 10 bases line up with TRBD1. V was pared by 8 bases and J by 5 bases, with 3 bases of the junction left unmatched. The germline gives CDR1 ENHRY, CDR2 SYGVKD. The CDR3 is 13 amino acids. The CDR3 DNA is TGTGCCATCTCCGGGACAGGGGATCAGCCCCAGCATTTT. This codes for CAISGTGDQPQHF.

A remark on this clonotype: Just one base apart from a much larger clone, this may be a read error. This chain links TRBV4-2 with TRBJ2-2; D gene ambiguous. The ends were cut back, 0 bases at V and 7 bases at J, with 15 bases in the middle. This CDR3 spans 16 amino acids. Looked up from germline, CDR1 is LGHNA and CDR2 is YNFKEQ. CDR3 sequence (DNA): TGTGCCAGCAGCCAAGACATGGTAGCTCACCTCGGGGAGCTGTTTTTT. This sequence encodes CASSQDMVAHLGELFF.

The table lists this clonotype with a few counts. The chain carries TRBV24-1 and TRBJ2-1; tentative D call: TRBD1 (6 bases). CDR1 is KGHDR and CDR2 is SFDVKD in the germline V gene. The CDR3 spans 15 residues. The V end was cut by 6 bases, the J end by 1 base, with 12 bases between. CDR3 sequence reads: CATSLSGVSYNEQFF. The CDR3 coding sequence is TGTGCCACCAGTCTCTCAGGGGTGTCCTACAATGAGCAGTTCTTC.

The chain has TRBV5-1 and TRBJ2-7; 7 nucleotides match TRBD1. This CDR3 spans 14 amino acids. V gave up 2 bases and J gave up 2 bases; unmatched junction bases: 4. Germline CDR1 is SGHRS and CDR2 is YFSETQ. CDR3 in DNA: TGCGCCAGCAGCTTAACAGGGGCGGCCTACGAGCAGTACTTC. It codes for CASSLTGAAYEQYF.

There are many counts of this clonotype. V is TRBV27 and J is TRBJ2-7, with 8 bases matching TRBD1. The CDR3 is made up of 15 amino acids. Germline V lookup: CDR1 MNHEY, CDR2 SMNVEV (reference sequence). Trimming removed 5 bases from V and 3 bases from J; junction bases left unmatched: 9. In DNA form, the CDR3 reads TGTGCCAGCAGTCCAGGACAGGGTCCCCACTACGAGCAGTACGTC. Translating it yields CASSPGQGPHYEQYV.

The table lists this clonotype with many counts. V is TRBV13 and J is TRBJ1-1; D is undetermined. Trimming removed 1 base at V and 11 bases at J, with 8 bases between. There are 11 residues in the CDR3. Germline values: CDR1 PRHDT, CDR2 FYEKMQ (reference sequence). The CDR3 DNA reads TGTGCCAGCAGCTTAGACCTGGCGGCTTTCTTT. This sequence encodes CASSLDLAAFF.

This clonotype was seen repeatedly, ten times or more. The J gene is TRBJ1-1, the V gene TRBV7-8; TRBD1 aligns across 8 bases. From germline, CDR1 is SGHVS and CDR2 FQNEAQ. V lost 5 bases, J lost 1 base, and 9 bases stayed unmatched. This CDR3 is built from 16 residues. The CDR3 bases are TGTGCCAGCAGCGTGCACGCGGGACAGGAGAACACTGAAGCTTTCTTT. Translating gives CASSVHAGQENTEAFF.

By share, this clonotype counts as medium-sized. This CDR3 is CASNGRGESYNEQFF. CDR3 nucleotide sequence: TGTGCCAGCAACGGCAGGGGCGAATCCTACAATGAGCAGTTCTTC. The chain links TRBV7-9 to TRBJ2-1, with TRBD1 as a possible D gene (6 bases). Per the germline V gene, CDR1 is SEHNR and CDR2 is FQNEAQ (reference sequence). This CDR3 spans 15 amino acids. Trimming took 7 bases from V and 1 from J, leaving 14 bases between them.

The J gene is TRBJ2-5, the V gene TRBV2; weak D call: TRBD1 (6 bases). V lost 3 bases to trimming and J lost 1 base, with 12 bases between them. Germline assignment: CDR1 SNHLY and CDR2 FYNNEI. The CDR3 totals 15 residues. CDR3 region: CASSDPTGFQETQYF. In nucleotides, the CDR3 is TGTGCCAGCAGTGACCCTACAGGGTTCCAAGAGACCCAGTACTTC.

This clonotype was seen at least ten times. V is TRBV2 and J is TRBJ2-7; 7 nucleotides line up with TRBD1. The CDR3 loop spans 12 amino acids. The V and J ends lost 6 bases and 5 bases, in that order; junction bases with no gene match: 4. CDR1 SNHLY and CDR2 FYNNEI come from the germline V gene. This chain's CDR3 is CASSRDRDEQYF. CDR3 nucleotide sequence: TGTGCCAGCAGCCGAGACAGGGACGAGCAGTACTTC.

This clonotype appeared a few times. The chain carries TRBV7-9 and TRBJ2-3; D is tentatively TRBD1 or TRBD2 (6 bases each). The germline V gene encodes CDR1 SEHNR and CDR2 FQNEAQ (reference sequence). The CDR3 is 16 amino acids. The V end lost 5 bases, the J end lost 5 bases, and 20 bases lay between the germline ends. The CDR3 loop reads CASSPPDGGQVDTQYF. In DNA form, the CDR3 reads TGTGCCAGCAGCCCTCCAGATGGGGGGCAGGTAGATACGCAGTATTTT.

This clonotype was recorded many times. V usage is TRBV20-1 and J usage is TRBJ2-1, with 9 bases identical to TRBD2. Germline V gives CDR1 DFQATT, CDR2 SNEGSKA (reference sequence). The CDR3 covers 15 residues. V lost 5 bases and J lost 6; bases outside the gene matches: 11. The CDR3 region has the DNA TGCAGTGCTGAATCCGGGCTAGCGGGATTCAATGAGCAGTTCTTC. Amino acids: CSAESGLAGFNEQFF.

This clonotype appeared many times. The chain carries TRBV20-1 and TRBJ1-1; D perhaps matches TRBD1 (5 bases). Germline V lookup: CDR1 DFQATT, CDR2 SNEGSKA (reference sequence). V was trimmed by 1 base and J by 1 base, leaving 7 bases between them. CDR3 length: 13 amino acids. The CDR3 reads CSARGTSNTEAFF. The CDR3 coding sequence is TGCAGTGCTAGAGGGACATCGAACACTGAAGCTTTCTTT.

This clonotype was observed at least ten times. The chain employs TRBV10-3 and TRBJ2-7; possibly TRBD2 for D (5 bases). The CDR3 is made up of 16 amino acids. Trimming took 0 bases from V and 2 from J, leaving 14 bases between them. Germline CDR1 and CDR2: ENHRY and SYGVKD. This CDR3 is CAISESRGKNPYEQYF. In nucleotides, the CDR3 is TGTGCCATCAGTGAGTCGAGAGGGAAGAACCCCTACGAGCAGTACTTC.

At least ten counts were recorded for this clonotype. The chain joins TRBV27 to TRBJ1-6, with D possibly TRBD1 on 6 matching bases. Trimming pared 10 bases from V and 4 bases from J, leaving 11 bases between. Germline CDR1 reads MNHEY; CDR2 reads SMNVEV (reference sequence). The CDR3 totals 13 residues. Here the CDR3 reads CATKGTYNSPLHF. The DNA of the CDR3 is TGTGCCACGAAGGGGACATATAATTCACCCCTCCACTTT.

This clonotype was observed at least ten times. The chain links TRBV2 to TRBJ1-2; tentative D call: TRBD1 (5 bases). Trimming shortened V by 7 bases and J by 8 bases, and 23 bases separated the two germline ends. The germline CDR1 and CDR2 sequences are SNHLY and FYNNEI. The CDR3 sequence is 15 residues long. CDR3 sequence (DNA): TGTGCCAGCACGGGGAGACTAGGGGTTTTCGTCGGCTACACCTTC. The encoded protein is CASTGRLGVFVGYTF.

At least ten counts were recorded for this clonotype. V usage is TRBV7-6 and J usage is TRBJ1-3; D is undetermined. The germline V gene encodes CDR1 SGHVS and CDR2 FNYEAQ. Trimming left V 0 bases short and J 4 bases short, with 13 bases between. This CDR3 region has 16 residues. The CDR3 reads CASSLAASLWGNTIYF. DNA for the CDR3: TGTGCCAGCAGCTTAGCGGCCAGCCTGTGGGGAAACACCATATATTTT.

This clonotype was recorded many times. CDR3 DNA: TGTGCCATAGATTACGGGCCGATAACCTCCAATGAGCAGTTCTTC. Amino acid sequence: CAIDYGPITSNEQFF. This chain connects TRBV7-2 to TRBJ2-1; D ambiguous. Trimming left V 10 bases short and J 6 bases short, with 22 bases between. The germline CDR1 and CDR2 sequences are SGHTA and FQGNSA. The CDR3 runs 15 residues.

This clonotype was counted at least ten times. The rearrangement uses TRBV20-1 and TRBJ1-6; D is unresolved. V was pared by 3 bases and J by 10 bases, with 7 bases between. The V gene's germline CDR1 is DFQATT and CDR2 SNEGSKA (reference sequence). The CDR3 covers 11 residues. The CDR3 nucleotides are TGCAGTGCTAGGTCGGGATCACCCCTCCACTTT. Its translation: CSARSGSPLHF.